Shown below are 25 T cell receptor beta chains from a single sample sequenced in a study of blood T cell repertoires in COVID-19. The method was immunoSEQ multiplex PCR; TCRdb's version includes in-frame clones alone and lacks a portion of them. This table has tens of thousands of clones, approximately 83% appearing once. The sample comprised peripheral blood. Receptors were obtained from a woman aged 55-69 years with acute or convalescent COVID-19.

This clone showed up just once. The rearrangement joins TRBV11-2 to TRBJ2-1, with a possible D match to TRBD2 (6 bases). Deletions cut 3 bases from V and 3 bases from J, with 12 bases between. Per germline, CDR1 SGHAT and CDR2 FQNNGV. This CDR3 has 15 residues. The CDR3 DNA reads TGTGCCAGCAGCTTCCCCGGGAGTTTCTACAATGAGCAGTTCTTC. Translated: CASSFPGSFYNEQFF.

The CDR3 protein is CASSSRTGPEAFF. Written as DNA, the CDR3 is TGTGCCAGCAGCTCACGTACAGGCCCTGAAGCTTTCTTT. The V gene is TRBV7-9, the J gene TRBJ1-1, with a weak D call TRBD1 (5 bases). CDR1 and CDR2 from the germline V gene are SEHNR and FQNEAQ (reference sequence). This CDR3 is 13 amino acids long. V was pared by 4 bases and J by 6 bases, with 12 bases between.

This sequence joins TRBV28 and TRBJ1-1; D is perhaps TRBD1 (6 bases). Germline V gene sequence: CDR1 MDHEN, CDR2 SYDVKM. CDR3 length equals 19 residues. Between the trimmed V and J ends, which lost 5 bases and 3 bases, there was a span of 28 bases. In DNA, the CDR3 is TGTGCCAGCAGTAAAACAGCGGGGGGGCAGAGGTTGAGGGACACTGAAGCTTTCTTT. As protein: CASSKTAGGQRLRDTEAFF.

The rearrangement joins TRBV28 to TRBJ1-1, with D hard to call. Trimming stripped 2 bases from V and 0 bases from J, with 19 bases between. This CDR3 is 18 amino acids long. Germline V lookup: CDR1 MDHEN, CDR2 SYDVKM. CDR3 sequence reads: CASSLLALSGDMNTEAFF. The DNA of the CDR3 is TGTGCCAGCAGTTTACTCGCTCTCTCGGGAGACATGAACACTGAAGCTTTCTTT.

The chain is built from TRBV3-1 (or the pseudogene TRBV3-2) and TRBJ2-4, with D hard to call. This CDR3 spans 14 amino acids. CDR1 is LGHDT, CDR2 YNNKEL, per germline (reference sequence). The V gene lost 7 bases and the J gene lost 7 bases, with 17 bases spanning the gap. The CDR3 region is CASTSVRPRNIQYF. CDR3 DNA: TGTGCCAGCACCTCCGTACGGCCGAGGAACATTCAGTACTTC.

The chain carries TRBV14 and TRBJ2-3, with 9 bases that match TRBD2. Germline CDR1 SGHDN, CDR2 FVKESK. The CDR3 is 17 amino acids. The V segment lost 3 bases and the J segment 4 bases; nucleotides outside the gene matches: 11. DNA of the CDR3: TGTGCCAGCAGCCAGGACCGGGGCGGGGGGGCCGCAGATACGCAGTATTTT. Protein sequence: CASSQDRGGGAADTQYF. The full variable domain, its missing parts supplied by reference TRBV14 and TRBJ2-3, is EAGVTQFPSHSVIEKGQTVTLRCDPISGHDNLYWYRRVMGKEIKFLLHFVKESKQDESGMPNNRFLAERTGGTYSTLKVQPAELEDSGVYFCASSQDRGGGAADTQYFGPGTRLTVL.

The chain links TRBV19 to TRBJ2-2, with 8 bases identical to TRBD1. The CDR3 is 15 residues long. Germline loops: CDR1 LNHDA, CDR2 SQIVND (reference sequence). Trimming removed 4 bases from V and 5 bases from J; junction bases left unmatched: 6. In DNA form, the CDR3 reads TGTGCCAGTAGTACTGGACAGGGTTGGACCGGGGAGCTGTTTTTT. It encodes CASSTGQGWTGELFF.

The chain carries TRBV5-4 and TRBJ1-2; no definite D call. Germline V lookup: CDR1 SGHNT, CDR2 YYREEE (reference sequence). The CDR3 is 14 amino acids. Trimming left V 1 base short and J 2 bases short, with 9 bases between. The CDR3 bases are TGTGCCAGCAGCTTGTCAGGAACCAACTATGGCTACACCTTC. It codes for CASSLSGTNYGYTF.

CDR3 nucleotides: TGTGCCAGGGAGAGGTTGGGTTCGGAAACTACGACCGGGGAGCTGTTTTTT. Translation: CARERLGSETTTGELFF. The chain has TRBV19 and TRBJ2-2; D is undetermined. Per germline, CDR1 LNHDA and CDR2 SQIVND (reference sequence). Trimming stripped 9 bases from V and 5 bases from J, with 25 bases between. The CDR3 spans 17 residues.

The chain recombines TRBV2 with TRBJ2-1; the D gene is possibly TRBD2 (5 bases). The germline V and J ends were trimmed by 8 bases and 6 bases, with 17 bases remaining between them. CDR1 is SNHLY, CDR2 FYNNEI, per germline. This CDR3 region has 14 residues. The CDR3 sequence: CASVSWGVSNEQFF. The CDR3, as DNA: TGTGCCAGCGTTTCGTGGGGAGTCAGCAATGAGCAGTTCTTC.

The gene calls are TRBV5-8 and TRBJ1-4; D remains ambiguous. The CDR3 consists of 13 residues. V dropped 2 bases and J dropped 2 bases, with 4 bases sitting between them. Germline CDR1 and CDR2: SGHTS and YDEGEE. The CDR3 protein is CASSFPTNEKLFF. The CDR3 DNA follows: TGTGCCAGCAGCTTCCCGACTAATGAAAAACTGTTTTTT.

The chain recombines TRBV24-1 with TRBJ2-3, with TRBD2 matching 10 bases. Germline-derived CDR1 and CDR2 are KGHDR and SFDVKD. V shed 4 bases and J 0 bases; nucleotides not matched to a gene: 3. The CDR3 has 16 amino acids. The DNA for the CDR3 is TGTGCCACCAGTGACCAACTAGCGGGGAGCACAGATACGCAGTATTTT. The encoded protein is CATSDQLAGSTDTQYF.

The chain carries TRBV15 and TRBJ1-2, with D possibly matching TRBD1 (6 bases). CDR3 length equals 16 residues. The germline CDR1 and CDR2 sequences are LNHNV and YYDKDF (reference sequence). Trimming took off 1 base at V and 2 bases at J, with 14 bases between the two ends. The CDR3 DNA reads as TGTGCCACCAGCAGAGGGGATACGGGGGGCAACTATGGCTACACCTTC. Encoded protein: CATSRGDTGGNYGYTF.

The chain links TRBV5-6 to TRBJ2-1, with TRBD2 matching over 7 bases. The CDR3 spans 15 residues. Looked up from germline, CDR1 is SGHDT and CDR2 is YYEEEE. The trim removed 1 base at V and 4 bases at J, leaving 5 bases unmatched. As DNA, the CDR3 is TGTGCCAGCAGCTTGATTCCAGCGGGGTACAATGAGCAGTTCTTC. This encodes CASSLIPAGYNEQFF.

The chain has TRBV9 and TRBJ2-7; 9 bases align to TRBD2. Trimming removed 6 bases from V and 3 bases from J; junction bases left unmatched: 7. The CDR3 loop spans 14 amino acids. Germline assignment: CDR1 SGDLS and CDR2 YYNGEE. The CDR3 coding sequence is TGTGCCAGCACCCTAGATAGCGGGAGCTACGAGCAGTACTTC. The encoded protein is CASTLDSGSYEQYF.

Comment on this clone: At the DNA level, this CDR3 is encoded by other sequences in the same sample as well. The V gene is TRBV10-3, the J gene TRBJ1-3; a weak D match, TRBD1 (6 bases). Germline CDR1 is ENHRY and CDR2 is SYGVKD. V was pared by 10 bases and J by 0 bases, with 13 bases between. The CDR3 is 14 amino acids. CDR3 sequence reads: CATKTGTSGNTIYF. The CDR3 nucleotides are TGTGCCACCAAAACAGGGACCTCTGGAAACACCATATATTTT.

This clone was counted between two and nine times. The CDR3 protein is CASSDLGSSYNEQFF. CDR3 nucleotide sequence: TGTGCCAGCAGTGATCTCGGGAGCTCCTACAATGAGCAGTTCTTC. This chain joins TRBV6-1 and TRBJ2-1; TRBD2 might be the D (6 bases). The CDR3 is made up of 15 amino acids. Germline-derived CDR1 and CDR2 are MNHNS and SASEGT. With 3 bases removed from V and 0 bases from J, the gap between germline ends came to 9 bases.

This clone was seen just once. V is TRBV3-1 (or the pseudogene TRBV3-2) and J is TRBJ1-1, with D possibly TRBD1 on 6 matching bases. CDR1 and CDR2 from the germline V gene are LGHDT and YNNKEL (reference sequence). CDR3 length: 14 amino acids. Trimming pared 4 bases from V and 4 bases from J, leaving 13 bases between. The CDR3 DNA reads as TGTGCCAGCAGCCCTCCGAGGGGGGGCACTGAAGCTTTCTTT. Protein sequence: CASSPPRGGTEAFF.

Concerning this clone: Other DNA sequences within the sample encode an identical CDR3. The chain carries TRBV27 and TRBJ2-7; 7 nucleotides agree with TRBD1. V was pared by 5 bases and J by 2 bases, with 9 bases of the junction left unmatched. CDR1 MNHEY and CDR2 SMNVEV come from the germline V gene (reference sequence). The CDR3 totals 15 residues. This CDR3 reads CASSKTGQEAYEQYF. The CDR3 nucleotides are TGTGCCAGCAGTAAAACCGGACAGGAGGCCTACGAGCAGTACTTC.

The rearrangement links TRBV24-1 to TRBJ2-7, with D perhaps matching TRBD1 (6 bases). The germline CDR1 and CDR2 sequences are KGHDR and SFDVKD. The CDR3 spans 11 residues. Trimming removed 9 bases at V and 4 bases at J, with 9 bases between. The CDR3 reads CATGTPYEQYF. The CDR3, as DNA: TGTGCCACCGGGACACCATACGAGCAGTACTTC.

Comments on this clone: At one end, the junction sequence differs from germline, possibly due to a read error. This chain links TRBV14 with TRBJ2-7; possibly TRBD2 for D (5 bases). This CDR3 has 11 amino acids. Germline V lookup: CDR1 SGHDN, CDR2 FVKESK. The CDR3 DNA reads TGTGCCAGCAGCTTCCGGGATACCCCTCACTTC. Translated, it gives CASSFRDTPHF.

The rearrangement joins TRBV6-5 to TRBJ2-1; a weak D match, TRBD1 (6 bases). Germline assignment: CDR1 MNHEY and CDR2 SVGAGI. Trimming took off 10 bases at V and 0 bases at J, with 13 bases between the two ends. The CDR3 is 14 residues long. The CDR3 region is CATRQENSYNEQFF. As DNA, the CDR3 is TGTGCCACCAGACAGGAGAACTCCTACAATGAGCAGTTCTTC.

The V gene is TRBV19, the J gene TRBJ1-4, with D maybe TRBD1 (5 bases). V was pared by 3 bases and J by 5 bases, with 16 bases between. Germline V lookup: CDR1 LNHDA, CDR2 SQIVND (reference sequence). The CDR3 runs 16 residues. For the CDR3, the DNA is TGTGCCAGTAGTATTTTGCGGACAAGTAAAAATGAAAAACTGTTTTTT. It encodes CASSILRTSKNEKLFF.

The CDR3 DNA reads as TGTGCCAGCAGTTACGGGGGCAACGGGATATACGAGCAGTACTTC. This encodes CASSYGGNGIYEQYF. The chain uses TRBV6-2 or TRBV6-3 and TRBJ2-7; D might be TRBD1 (6 bases). The CDR3 contains 15 residues. V was shortened by 2 bases and J by 4 bases, with 15 bases between the two germline ends. CDR1 is MNHEY and CDR2 is SVGEGT in the germline V gene.

The rearrangement uses TRBV6-5 and TRBJ1-2, with TRBD1 identical over 11 bases. Germline V CDR1 and CDR2: MNHEY, SVGAGI. Germline trimming cut 6 bases from V and 8 bases from J; bases unmatched to any gene: 8. There are 14 residues in the CDR3. CDR3 coding DNA: TGTGCCAGCAGCGGACAGGGGGCTCTCAGAGGCTACACCTTC. Protein sequence: CASSGQGALRGYTF.